This T cell receptor (beta chain) was profiled in a study of patients and donors after allogeneic stem cell transplantation. TCRdb re-called the RT-PCR reads through MiXCR, storing one row per CDR3 protein. The sample shows hundreds of thousands of distinct CDR3 sequences, roughly 16% of them seen only once. The CDR3 has 13 amino acids. V was pared by 0 bases and J by 5 bases, with 10 bases between. CDR1 and CDR2 from the germline V gene are GTSNPN and SVGIG (reference sequence). V usage is TRBV30 and J usage is TRBJ1-1; D gene uncertain. Sequencing was performed on blood, either unsorted or a sorted T cell fraction (not recorded which). This receptor was obtained from a human donor who was either an allogeneic HSCT recipient or a stem cell or donor lymphocyte infusion donor (not recorded which). It is not recorded whose cells these are; they may come from a transplant donor. CDR3 in amino acids: CAWSVSVGTEAFF. The CDR3 nucleotides are TGTGCCTGGAGTGTATCAGTGGGGACTGAAGCTTTCTTT.